The 11 T cell receptor beta chains given below trace back to one sample, sequenced in a study of blood T cell repertoires in COVID-19. Produced via immunoSEQ multiplex PCR; TCRdb's table is partial and in-frame only. The repertoire includes some 300,000 clones, about nine tenths of them detected once, and roughly a tenth sits in the top ten. The sample taken for sequencing was PBMCs or T cells enriched from blood (not recorded which). All receptors come from a woman between 35 and 50 years old who had recovered from COVID-19.

The chain carries TRBV7-3 and TRBJ1-3, with 8 bases fitting TRBD1. The germline V gene encodes CDR1 SGHTA and CDR2 FQGTGA. The V gene end was trimmed by 2 bases and the J gene end by 0 bases; junction bases not matched to a gene: 9. CDR3 length equals 18 residues. The CDR3 nucleotides are TGTGCCAGCAGCTTACCGGACAGGGCAACCTTCTCTGGAAACACCATATATTTT. It is translated as CASSLPDRATFSGNTIYF.

For the CDR3, the DNA is TGTGCCAGCACCGCGAGGGGCGGGGGTAGCTCCTACGAGCAGTACTTC. This codes for CASTARGGGSSYEQYF. J is TRBJ2-7 and V is TRBV7-8; 7 nucleotides agree with TRBD2. In germline, CDR1 is SGHVS, CDR2 FQNEAQ. The CDR3 is made up of 16 amino acids. J gave up 0 bases and V 7 bases, and 12 bases lay outside the gene matches.

The rearrangement uses TRBV28 and TRBJ1-5; weak D call: TRBD1 (6 bases). Germline lookup yields CDR1 MDHEN and CDR2 SYDVKM. This CDR3 spans 18 amino acids. V lost 3 bases and J lost 2, with 20 bases in between. The DNA for the CDR3 is TGTGCCAGCAGTTTGCAGGGGAGAAGCCAGGGAGGCAATCAGCCCCAGCATTTT. Protein sequence: CASSLQGRSQGGNQPQHF.

The V gene is TRBV9, the J gene TRBJ2-3, with 7 positions matching TRBD2. V gave up 0 bases and J gave up 5 bases; unmatched junction bases: 6. This CDR3 contains 15 residues. Germline V gives CDR1 SGDLS, CDR2 YYNGEE. Here the CDR3 reads CASSVDGGELDTQYF. Here the CDR3 DNA reads TGTGCCAGCAGCGTAGATGGGGGGGAGTTAGATACGCAGTATTTT.

As regards this clone: This specimen includes other DNA sequences encoding the same CDR3. This sequence joins TRBV2 and TRBJ2-1; tentatively, D is TRBD2 (6 bases). Trimming removed 5 bases at V and 0 bases at J, with 11 bases between. The CDR3 is 15 amino acids. The germline V gene encodes CDR1 SNHLY and CDR2 FYNNEI. CDR3 in DNA: TGTGCCAGCAGTTCCGGGACTGGCTCCTACAATGAGCAGTTCTTC. Translated, it gives CASSSGTGSYNEQFF.

This clone occurred once. The V gene is TRBV24-1, the J gene TRBJ2-5; D is ambiguous. The length of the CDR3 is 15 residues. Germline V gene sequence: CDR1 KGHDR, CDR2 SFDVKD. The V end lost 3 bases, the J end lost 5 bases, and 15 bases lay between the germline ends. CDR3 amino acids: CATSDPISAGETQYF. DNA of the CDR3: TGTGCCACCAGTGATCCCATTTCAGCCGGGGAGACCCAGTACTTC.

The count of this clone is one. The rearrangement links TRBV7-2 to TRBJ2-7, with 12 bases lining up with TRBD2. The CDR3 runs to 15 residues. V lost 5 bases, J lost 5 bases, and 7 bases stayed unmatched. CDR1 and CDR2 (germline): SGHTA, FQGNSA. The CDR3 nucleotides are TGTGCCAGCAGCACACGACTAGCGGGGGAGGACGAGCAGTACTTC. Translating it yields CASSTRLAGEDEQYF. Supplemented by reference TRBV7-2 and TRBJ2-7, the full variable domain reads GAGVSQSPSNKVTEKGKDVELRCDPISGHTALYWYRQSLGQGLEFLIYFQGNSAPDKSGLPSDRFSAERTGGSVSTLTIQRTQQEDSAVYLCASSTRLAGEDEQYFGPGTRLTVT.

The V call is TRBV9, the J call TRBJ1-3; D gene ambiguous. The CDR3 is 14 residues long. Between the trimmed V and J ends, which lost 0 bases and 1 base, there was a span of 5 bases. From germline, CDR1 is SGDLS and CDR2 YYNGEE. The CDR3: CASSVDGSGNTIYF. In nucleotides, the CDR3 is TGTGCCAGCAGCGTAGACGGGTCTGGAAACACCATATATTTT.

Regarding this clone: Different DNA sequences within this sample yield the same CDR3. V gene TRBV3-1 (or the pseudogene TRBV3-2) combines with J gene TRBJ2-7, with 7 positions matching TRBD1. Trimming at V came to 1 base and at J to 1 base, leaving 1 base not matched to a gene. The V gene's germline CDR1 is LGHDT and CDR2 YNNKEL (reference sequence). This CDR3 contains 14 residues. This CDR3 is CASSQGQGSYEQYF. The CDR3, as DNA: TGTGCCAGCAGCCAAGGACAGGGATCCTACGAGCAGTACTTC.

The sample holds one count of this clone. The chain employs TRBV21-1 and TRBJ2-7; the table's D call of TRBD2 was not tested on the DNA. TRBV21-1 is a listed pseudogene. The CDR3 spans 15 residues. The CDR3 reads CASRFLAGGDYEQYF. DNA for the CDR3: TGTGCCAGCAGATTTCTAGCGGGAGGGGACTACGAGCAGTACTTC.

This chain uses TRBV12-3 or TRBV12-4 with TRBJ1-1; D not certain. With 3 bases removed from V and 10 bases from J, the gap between germline ends came to 12 bases. The CDR3 is 12 residues long. CDR3 coding DNA: TGTGCCAGCAGTTTCCTGGCCGATGGAGCTTTCTTT. Its protein is CASSFLADGAFF.